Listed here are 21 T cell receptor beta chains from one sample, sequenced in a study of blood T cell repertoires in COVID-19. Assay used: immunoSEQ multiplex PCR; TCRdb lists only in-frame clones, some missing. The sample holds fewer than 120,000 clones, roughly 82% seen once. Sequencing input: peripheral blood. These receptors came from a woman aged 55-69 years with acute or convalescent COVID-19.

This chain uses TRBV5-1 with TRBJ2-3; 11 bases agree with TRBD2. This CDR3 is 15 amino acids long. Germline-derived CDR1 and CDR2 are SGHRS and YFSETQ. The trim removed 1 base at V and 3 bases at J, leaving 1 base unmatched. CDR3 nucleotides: TGCGCCAGCAGCTTGCCTAGCGGGGGGACAGATACGCAGTATTTT. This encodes CASSLPSGGTDTQYF.

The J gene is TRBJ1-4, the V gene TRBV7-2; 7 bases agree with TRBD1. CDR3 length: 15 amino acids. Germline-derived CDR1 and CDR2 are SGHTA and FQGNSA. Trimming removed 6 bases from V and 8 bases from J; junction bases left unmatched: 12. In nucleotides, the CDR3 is TGTGCCAGCAGTATGACAGGGACAGTCCAAGAAAAACTGTTTTTT. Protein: CASSMTGTVQEKLFF.

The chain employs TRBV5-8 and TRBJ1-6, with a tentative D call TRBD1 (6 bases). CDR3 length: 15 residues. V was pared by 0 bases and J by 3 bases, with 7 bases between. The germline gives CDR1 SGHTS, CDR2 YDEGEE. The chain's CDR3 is CASSLETGYNSPLHF. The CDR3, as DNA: TGTGCCAGCAGCTTGGAGACAGGCTATAATTCACCCCTCCACTTT.

The CDR3 loop reads CASSFRGHRAQYF. CDR3 sequence (DNA): TGTGCCAGCAGCTTCCGAGGTCACCGGGCCCAGTACTTC. The rearrangement uses TRBV7-2 and TRBJ2-5; no definite D call. This CDR3 has 13 residues. The ends were cut back, 3 bases at V and 9 bases at J, with 14 bases in the middle. The germline V gene encodes CDR1 SGHTA and CDR2 FQGNSA.

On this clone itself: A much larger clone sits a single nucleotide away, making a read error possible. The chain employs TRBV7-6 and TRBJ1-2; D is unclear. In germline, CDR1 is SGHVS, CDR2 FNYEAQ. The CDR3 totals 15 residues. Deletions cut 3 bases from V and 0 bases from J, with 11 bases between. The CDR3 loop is CASSFGGLTNYGYTF. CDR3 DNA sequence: TGTGCCAGCAGCTTTGGAGGGCTAACTAACTATGGCTACACCTTC.

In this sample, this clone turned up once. The CDR3 sequence: CAWERDSPSGKLFF. CDR3 in DNA: TGTGCCTGGGAAAGGGACAGCCCTTCTGGAAAACTGTTTTTT. The V call is TRBV30, the J call TRBJ1-4; TRBD1 aligns across 7 bases. The junction had 13 bases not matched to a gene; V was cut back by 5 bases and J by 10 bases. This CDR3 comprises 14 residues. Germline-derived CDR1 and CDR2 are GTSNPN and SVGIG (reference sequence).

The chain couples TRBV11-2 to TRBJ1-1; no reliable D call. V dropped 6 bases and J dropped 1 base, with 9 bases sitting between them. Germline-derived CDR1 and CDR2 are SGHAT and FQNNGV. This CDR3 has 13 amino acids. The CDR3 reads CASRRAGNTEAFF. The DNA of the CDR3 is TGTGCCAGCAGGCGGGCGGGGAACACTGAAGCTTTCTTT.

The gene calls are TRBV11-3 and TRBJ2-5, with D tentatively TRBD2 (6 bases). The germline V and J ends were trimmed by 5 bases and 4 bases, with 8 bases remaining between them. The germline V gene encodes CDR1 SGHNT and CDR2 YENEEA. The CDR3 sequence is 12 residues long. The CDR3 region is CASSRRGETQYF. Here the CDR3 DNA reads TGTGCCAGCAGCCGGAGGGGAGAGACCCAGTACTTC.

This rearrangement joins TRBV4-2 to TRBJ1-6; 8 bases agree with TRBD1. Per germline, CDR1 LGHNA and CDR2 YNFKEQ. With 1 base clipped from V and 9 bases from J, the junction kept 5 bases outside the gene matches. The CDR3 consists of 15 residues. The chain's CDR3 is CASSQGQGFASPLHF. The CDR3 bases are TGTGCCAGCAGCCAAGGACAGGGGTTCGCTTCACCCCTCCACTTT.

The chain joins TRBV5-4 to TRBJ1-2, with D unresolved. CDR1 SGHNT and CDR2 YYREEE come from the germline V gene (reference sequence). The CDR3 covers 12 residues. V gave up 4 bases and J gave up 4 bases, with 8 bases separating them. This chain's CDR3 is CASSADVYGYTF. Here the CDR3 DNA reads TGTGCCAGCAGCGCAGATGTCTATGGCTACACCTTC.

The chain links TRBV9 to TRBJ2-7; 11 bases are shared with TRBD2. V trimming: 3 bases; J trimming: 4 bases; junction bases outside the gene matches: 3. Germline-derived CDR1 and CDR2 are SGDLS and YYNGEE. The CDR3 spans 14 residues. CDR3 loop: CASSASGGPYEQYF. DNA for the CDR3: TGTGCCAGCAGCGCTAGCGGGGGGCCTTACGAGCAGTACTTC.

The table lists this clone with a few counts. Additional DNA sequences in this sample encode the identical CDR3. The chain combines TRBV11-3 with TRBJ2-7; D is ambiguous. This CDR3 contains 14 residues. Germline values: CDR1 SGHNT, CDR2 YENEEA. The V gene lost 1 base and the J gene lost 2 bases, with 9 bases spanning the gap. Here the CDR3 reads CASSLVREAYEQYF. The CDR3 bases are TGTGCCAGCAGCTTAGTACGCGAGGCCTACGAGCAGTACTTC.

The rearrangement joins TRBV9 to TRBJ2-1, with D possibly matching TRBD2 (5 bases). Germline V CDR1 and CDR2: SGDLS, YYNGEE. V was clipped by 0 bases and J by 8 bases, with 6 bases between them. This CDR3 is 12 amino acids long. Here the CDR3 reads CASSVAGYEQFF. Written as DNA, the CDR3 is TGTGCCAGCAGCGTAGCGGGGTATGAGCAGTTCTTC.

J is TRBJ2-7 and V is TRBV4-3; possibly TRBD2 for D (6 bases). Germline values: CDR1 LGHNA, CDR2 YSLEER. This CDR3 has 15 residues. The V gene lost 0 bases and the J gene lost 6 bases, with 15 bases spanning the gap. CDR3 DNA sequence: TGCGCCAGCAGCCAAGATCTCCGTAGCGGTTCCGAGCAGTACTTC. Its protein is CASSQDLRSGSEQYF.

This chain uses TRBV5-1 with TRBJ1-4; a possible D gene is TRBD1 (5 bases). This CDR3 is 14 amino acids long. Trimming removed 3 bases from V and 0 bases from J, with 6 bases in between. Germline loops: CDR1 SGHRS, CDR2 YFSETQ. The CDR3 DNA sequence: TGCGCCAGCAGCTCAGGGACAACTAATGAAAAACTGTTTTTT. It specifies CASSSGTTNEKLFF.

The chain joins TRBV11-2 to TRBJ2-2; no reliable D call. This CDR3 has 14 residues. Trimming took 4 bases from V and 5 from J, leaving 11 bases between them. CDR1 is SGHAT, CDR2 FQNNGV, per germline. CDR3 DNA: TGTGCCAGCAGCTCTATCAGGTCGACCGGGGAGCTGTTTTTT. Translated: CASSSIRSTGELFF.

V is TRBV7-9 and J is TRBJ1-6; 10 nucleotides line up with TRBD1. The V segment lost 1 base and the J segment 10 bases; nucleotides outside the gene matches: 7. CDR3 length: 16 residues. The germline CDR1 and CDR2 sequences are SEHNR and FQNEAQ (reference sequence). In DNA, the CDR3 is TGTGCCAGCAGCTTAGAGACAGGGGGCAACGGCTCACCCCTCCACTTT. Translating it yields CASSLETGGNGSPLHF.

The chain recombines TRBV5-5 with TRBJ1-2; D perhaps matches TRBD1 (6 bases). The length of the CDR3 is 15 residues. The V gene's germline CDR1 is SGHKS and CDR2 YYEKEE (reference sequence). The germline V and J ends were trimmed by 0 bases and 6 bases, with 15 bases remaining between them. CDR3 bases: TGTGCCAGCAGCTTGGGTGGGGACACCGCCGATGGCTACACCTTC. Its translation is CASSLGGDTADGYTF.

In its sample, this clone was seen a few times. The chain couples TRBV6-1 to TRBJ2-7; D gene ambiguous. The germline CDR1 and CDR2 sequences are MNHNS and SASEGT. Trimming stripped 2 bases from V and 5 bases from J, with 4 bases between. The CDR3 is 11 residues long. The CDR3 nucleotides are TGTGCCAGCAGTGAAAGCCACGAGCAGTACTTC. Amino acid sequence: CASSESHEQYF.

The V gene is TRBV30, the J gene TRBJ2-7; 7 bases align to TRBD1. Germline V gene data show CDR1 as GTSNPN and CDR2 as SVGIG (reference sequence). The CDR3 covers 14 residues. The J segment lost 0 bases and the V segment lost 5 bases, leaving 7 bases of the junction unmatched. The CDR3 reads CAWSRTGSSYEQYF. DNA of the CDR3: TGTGCCTGGTCACGGACAGGTAGCTCCTACGAGCAGTACTTC. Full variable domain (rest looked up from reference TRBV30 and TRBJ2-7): SQTIHQWPATLVQPVGSPLSLECTVEGTSNPNLYWYRQAAGRGLQLLFYSVGIGQISSEVPQNLSASRPQDRQFILSSKKLLLSDSGFYLCAWSRTGSSYEQYFGPGTRLTVT.

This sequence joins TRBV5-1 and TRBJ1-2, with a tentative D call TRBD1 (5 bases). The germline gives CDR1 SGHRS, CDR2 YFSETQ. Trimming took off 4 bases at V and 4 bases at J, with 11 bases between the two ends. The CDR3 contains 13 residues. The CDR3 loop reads CASSSTTGYGYTF. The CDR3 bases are TGCGCCAGCAGCAGTACTACAGGCTATGGCTACACCTTC.